The 20 T cell receptor beta chains in this list originate from one sample, sequenced in a study of blood T cells in healthy people across ages. Alongside a J-beta primer mix, a sample-barcoded 5' primer served in a second PCR lasting about 6 to 12 cycles. TCRdb fed the 5' RACE reads into MiXCR, producing one record per CDR3 protein. The sample lists 1,500,000 or so distinct CDR3 sequences; approximately 43% were seen once. The sample taken for sequencing was blood. The receptor source for this set is a woman between 18 and 30 years old in good health.

The CDR3 coding sequence is TGTGCCAGCAGTTACTCGGAGGGGGTCCTAAGCACAGATACGCAGTATTTT. Translating it yields CASSYSEGVLSTDTQYF. The chain combines TRBV6-6 with TRBJ2-3; D tentatively reads TRBD1 or TRBD2 (6 bases each). The germline CDR1 and CDR2 sequences are MNHNY and SVGAGI (reference sequence). The length of the CDR3 is 17 residues. V was clipped by 0 bases and J by 0 bases, with 13 bases between them.

V gene TRBV5-1 combines with J gene TRBJ2-1; 9 bases match TRBD1. Germline V gives CDR1 SGHRS, CDR2 YFSETQ. J lost 6 bases, V lost 4 bases, and 8 bases had no gene match. The CDR3 totals 15 residues. The CDR3 loop is CASSQGQGEFNEQFF. The CDR3 DNA is TGCGCCAGCAGCCAGGGACAGGGAGAGTTCAATGAGCAGTTCTTC.

There are many counts of this clonotype. V and J are TRBV5-6 and TRBJ2-7, with 7 bases matching TRBD2. Germline-derived CDR1 and CDR2 are SGHDT and YYEEEE. The ends lost 4 bases at V and 0 bases at J; junction bases unmatched: 1. CDR3 size: 13 residues. CDR3: CASSRLASYEQYF. The CDR3 DNA sequence: TGTGCCAGCAGCCGACTAGCCTCCTACGAGCAGTACTTC.

In its sample, this clonotype was seen a few times. The chain links TRBV20-1 to TRBJ1-5; perhaps TRBD1 as D (5 bases). V lost 3 bases and J lost 0, with 12 bases in between. The CDR3 is 15 amino acids. Germline V gene data show CDR1 as DFQATT and CDR2 as SNEGSKA (reference sequence). The CDR3 nucleotides are TGCAGTGCTAGTGGGGGGGACGGTAGCAATCAGCCCCAGCATTTT. It codes for CSASGGDGSNQPQHF.

The J gene is TRBJ1-4, the V gene TRBV12-3 or TRBV12-4; no reliable D call. There are 17 residues in the CDR3. V was trimmed by 1 base and J by 3 bases, leaving 15 bases between them. CDR3 in amino acids: CASSLGRSARPNEKLFF. CDR3 DNA: TGTGCCAGCAGTTTAGGTAGATCCGCGCGGCCTAATGAAAAACTGTTTTTT.

The rearrangement uses TRBV7-8 and TRBJ2-1, with 9 bases aligning to TRBD1. The CDR3 is made up of 15 amino acids. Germline V lookup: CDR1 SGHVS, CDR2 FQNEAQ. Trimming at V came to 7 bases and at J to 5 bases, leaving 9 bases not matched to a gene. The CDR3 DNA sequence: TGTGCCAGCACATACAGGGGGCCTTGGGACAATGAGCAGTTCTTC. Protein sequence: CASTYRGPWDNEQFF.

This clonotype was detected a few times. The chain employs TRBV5-6 and TRBJ2-1, with 7 bases matching TRBD1. With 5 bases clipped from V and 15 bases from J, the junction kept 17 bases outside the gene matches. The CDR3 runs to 14 residues. Germline values: CDR1 SGHDT, CDR2 YYEEEE. CDR3 sequence (DNA): TGTGCCAGCAGTCCCGGGACAGTTTTCATCAGGCTGTTCTTC. This codes for CASSPGTVFIRLFF.

J is TRBJ1-5 and V is TRBV7-2, with D unclear. This CDR3 has 15 amino acids. V was shortened by 5 bases and J by 2 bases, with 13 bases between the two germline ends. Looked up from germline, CDR1 is SGHTA and CDR2 is FQGNSA. The CDR3 here is CASSRTARGNQPQHF. The CDR3 DNA sequence: TGTGCCAGCAGCAGGACCGCGCGAGGCAATCAGCCCCAGCATTTT.

The chain employs TRBV28 and TRBJ1-1; D is unclear. V shed 8 bases and J shed 6 bases, with 13 bases lying between them. The CDR3 covers 12 residues. Germline CDR1 reads MDHEN; CDR2 reads SYDVKM. The CDR3 reads CASAGREAEAFF. The CDR3 bases are TGTGCCAGCGCCGGCAGAGAAGCTGAAGCTTTCTTT.

This clonotype appeared a few times. This rearrangement joins TRBV20-1 to TRBJ2-7; D perhaps matches TRBD1 (5 bases). From germline, CDR1 is DFQATT and CDR2 SNEGSKA (reference sequence). The CDR3 sequence is 14 residues long. With 0 bases removed from V and 3 bases from J, the gap between germline ends came to 12 bases. CDR3 in DNA: TGCAGTGCTAGAGATCGGCTGGGGCACTACGAGCAGTACTTC. Translated, it gives CSARDRLGHYEQYF.

The genes are TRBV25-1 and TRBJ1-6; the D gene is possibly TRBD1 (6 bases). CDR1 and CDR2 (germline): MGHDK, SYGVNS. The CDR3 has 14 residues. V lost 0 bases to trimming and J lost 15 bases, with 15 bases between them. The CDR3 DNA reads as TGTGCCAGCAGTGAATACAGGGGCTCCATGGTCCTCCACTTT. Amino acid sequence: CASSEYRGSMVLHF.

This chain joins TRBV4-3 and TRBJ2-3; D unresolved. Germline V lookup: CDR1 LGHNA, CDR2 YSLEER. The V and J ends lost 0 bases and 0 bases respectively, with 13 bases between them. CDR3 length: 17 residues. The CDR3 DNA is TGCGCCAGCAGCCAAGATCCTCCGGGCCAGAGCACAGATACGCAGTATTTT. It translates to CASSQDPPGQSTDTQYF.

In regard to this clonotype: Mismatch with germline at one junction end may stem from a read error. The rearrangement links TRBV7-9 to TRBJ2-7; the match to TRBD1 covers 8 bases. Germline-derived CDR1 and CDR2 are SEHNR and FQNEAQ (reference sequence). The CDR3 contains 15 residues. This CDR3 reads CASNLARTGNSEQYF. The DNA for the CDR3 is TGTGCCAGCAACTTAGCGAGGACAGGGAATTCCGAGCAGTACTTC.

This chain links TRBV18 with TRBJ2-2; possibly TRBD2 for D (6 bases). Germline CDR1 is KGHSH and CDR2 is LQKENI. V lost 1 base and J lost 4, with 13 bases in between. CDR3 length equals 16 residues. Written as DNA, the CDR3 is TGTGCCAGCTCACCACTCGGGAGACCGGGCACCGGGGAGCTGTTTTTT. Encoded protein: CASSPLGRPGTGELFF.

For the CDR3, the DNA is TGCGCCAGCAGCCAAGATCAAGGGACCTATGGCTACACCTTC. Protein product: CASSQDQGTYGYTF. The chain recombines TRBV4-3 with TRBJ1-2; D might be TRBD1 (5 bases). CDR3 length: 14 residues. Germline CDR1 and CDR2: LGHNA and YSLEER. Between the trimmed V and J ends, which lost 0 bases and 4 bases, there was a span of 9 bases.

Only a few counts were recorded for this clonotype. The chain uses TRBV25-1 and TRBJ2-3, with D perhaps matching TRBD2 (5 bases). The CDR3 spans 16 residues. The germline V gene encodes CDR1 MGHDK and CDR2 SYGVNS. V was trimmed by 4 bases and J by 0 bases, leaving 14 bases between them. The CDR3 loop is CASSGLGVASTDTQYF. DNA of the CDR3: TGTGCCAGCAGTGGCCTCGGGGTAGCAAGCACAGATACGCAGTATTTT. The variable domain in full, with the rest retrieved from reference TRBV25-1 and TRBJ2-3, is EADIYQTPRYLVIGTGKKITLECSQTMGHDKMYWYQQDPGMELHLIHYSYGVNSTEKGDLSSESTVSRIRTEHFPLTLESARPSHTSQYLCASSGLGVASTDTQYFGPGTRLTVL.

This rearrangement joins TRBV6-5 to TRBJ1-2, with D possibly being TRBD1 (6 bases). This CDR3 is 15 amino acids long. Germline CDR1 MNHEY, CDR2 SVGAGI. The V and J ends lost 5 bases and 4 bases respectively, with 17 bases between them. CDR3 residues: CASSPPRGEGYGYTF. The CDR3 nucleotides read TGTGCCAGCAGTCCCCCGAGGGGGGAAGGCTATGGCTACACCTTC.

In its sample, this clonotype was seen a few times. V gene TRBV28 combines with J gene TRBJ2-3, with 9 bases lining up with TRBD2. Germline loops: CDR1 MDHEN, CDR2 SYDVKM. V lost 6 bases, J lost 2 bases, and 6 bases stayed unmatched. This CDR3 spans 15 amino acids. CDR3 sequence reads: CASSLIAGVTDTQYF. In DNA, the CDR3 is TGTGCCAGCAGCCTCATAGCGGGAGTCACAGATACGCAGTATTTT. The variable domain in full, completed from reference TRBV28 and TRBJ2-3, reads DVKVTQSSRYLVKRTGEKVFLECVQDMDHENMFWYRQDPGLGLRLIYFSYDVKMKEKGDIPEGYSVSREKKERFSLILESASTNQTSMYLCASSLIAGVTDTQYFGPGTRLTVL.

The chain carries TRBV5-1 and TRBJ2-7, with D possibly matching TRBD1 (6 bases). Germline assignment: CDR1 SGHRS and CDR2 YFSETQ. This CDR3 has 13 residues. Trimming removed 7 bases at V and 2 bases at J, with 13 bases between. CDR3 amino acids: CASGWGHAYEQYF. CDR3 coding DNA: TGCGCCAGCGGCTGGGGACACGCCTACGAGCAGTACTTC. Based on the CDR3 plus reference TRBV5-1 and TRBJ2-7, the full variable domain is KAGVTQTPRYLIKTRGQQVTLSCSPISGHRSVSWYQQTPGQGLQFLFEYFSETQRNKGNFPGRFSGRQFSNSRSEMNVSTLELGDSALYLCASGWGHAYEQYFGPGTRLTVT.

DNA of the CDR3: TGTGCCAGCAGCTTAGCTGGGTCCATCCCCTACAATGAGCAGTTCTTC. This encodes CASSLAGSIPYNEQFF. The chain joins TRBV7-2 to TRBJ2-1; the D is unclear. Germline CDR1 SGHTA, CDR2 FQGNSA. The CDR3 loop spans 16 amino acids. V dropped 0 bases and J dropped 2 bases, with 11 bases sitting between them.